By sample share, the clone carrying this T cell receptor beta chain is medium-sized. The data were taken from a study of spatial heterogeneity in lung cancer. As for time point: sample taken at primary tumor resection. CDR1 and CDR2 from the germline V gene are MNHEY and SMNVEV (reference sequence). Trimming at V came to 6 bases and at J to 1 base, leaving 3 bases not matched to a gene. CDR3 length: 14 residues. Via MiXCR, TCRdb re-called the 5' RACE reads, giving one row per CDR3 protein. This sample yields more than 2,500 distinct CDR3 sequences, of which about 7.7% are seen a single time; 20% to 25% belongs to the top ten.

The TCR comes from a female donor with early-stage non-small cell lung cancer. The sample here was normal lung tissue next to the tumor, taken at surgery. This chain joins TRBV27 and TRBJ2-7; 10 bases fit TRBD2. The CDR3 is CASRRTSGSYEQYF. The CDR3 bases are TGTGCCAGCAGGAGGACTAGCGGATCCTACGAGCAGTACTTC.